This T cell receptor beta chain comes out of a study of Ad26.COV2.S vaccination and SARS-CoV-2 variants. Study-wide background: Participants got Ad26.COV2.S intramuscularly, once or twice 56 days apart. Overall study results and limits: Vaccine recipients posted higher spike-specific TCR breadth than their placebo counterparts.

Turning to this clone: What it binds is not known.

This CDR3 contains 14 residues. V lost 2 bases and J lost 2, with 8 bases in between. Germline V gene data show CDR1 as MNHEY and CDR2 as SVGEGT. Specified treatment: some 20 received Ad26.COV2.S at low or high dose, single or two shots; roughly five received placebo; per-sample allocation not given. Day 63 after the first vaccine or placebo injection was the time point for sampling. Spike of the Wuhan-strain SARS-CoV-2 was expressed by an Ad26 vector, which formed the vaccine. Method: immunoSEQ multiplex PCR; TCRdb's copy keeps in-frame clones and lacks some. The sample lists about 350,000 clones; 65% to 90% were seen once.

The sequence was collected from a person between 18 and 59 years old who received the Ad26.COV2.S COVID-19 vaccine or a placebo. Here the sequenced sample was peripheral blood, taken in a trial of Ad26.COV2.S vaccine versus placebo. The gene calls are TRBV6-2 or TRBV6-3 and TRBJ2-3, with a possible D match to TRBD2 (7 bases). The CDR3 coding sequence is TGTGCCAGCAGTTACGGGGGGGCCACAGATACGCAGTATTTT. Translated, it gives CASSYGGATDTQYF.